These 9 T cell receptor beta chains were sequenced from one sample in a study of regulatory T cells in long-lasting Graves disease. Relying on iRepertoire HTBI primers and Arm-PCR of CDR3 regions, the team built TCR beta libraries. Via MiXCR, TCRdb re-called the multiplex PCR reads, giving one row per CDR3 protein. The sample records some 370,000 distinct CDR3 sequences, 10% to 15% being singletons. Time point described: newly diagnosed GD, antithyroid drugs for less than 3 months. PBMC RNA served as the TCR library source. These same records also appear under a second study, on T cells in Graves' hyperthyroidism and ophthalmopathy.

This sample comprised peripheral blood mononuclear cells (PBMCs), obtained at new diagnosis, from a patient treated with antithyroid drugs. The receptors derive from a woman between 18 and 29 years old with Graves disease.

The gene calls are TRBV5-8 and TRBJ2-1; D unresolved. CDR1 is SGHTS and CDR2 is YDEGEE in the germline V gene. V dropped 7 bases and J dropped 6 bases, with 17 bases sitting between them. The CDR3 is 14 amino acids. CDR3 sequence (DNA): TGTGCCAGCCCTGCTACTCATGGGCCCAATGAGCAGTTCTTC. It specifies CASPATHGPNEQFF.

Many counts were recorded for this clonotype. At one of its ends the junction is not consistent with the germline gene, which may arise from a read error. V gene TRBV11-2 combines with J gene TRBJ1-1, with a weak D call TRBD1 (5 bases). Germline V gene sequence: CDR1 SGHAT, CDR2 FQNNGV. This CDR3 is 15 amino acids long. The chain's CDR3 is CASSLGEPMNTEAFF. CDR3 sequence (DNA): TGCGCCAGCAGCTTGGGGGAACCGATGAACACTGAAGCTTTCTTT.

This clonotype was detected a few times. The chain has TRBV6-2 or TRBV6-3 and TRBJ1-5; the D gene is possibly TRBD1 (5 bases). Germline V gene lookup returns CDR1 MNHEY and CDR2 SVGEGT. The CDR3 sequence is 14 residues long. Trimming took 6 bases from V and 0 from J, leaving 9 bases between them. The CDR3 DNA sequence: TGTGCCAGCAGCCAGACAGATAGCAATCAGCCCCAGCATTTT. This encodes CASSQTDSNQPQHF.

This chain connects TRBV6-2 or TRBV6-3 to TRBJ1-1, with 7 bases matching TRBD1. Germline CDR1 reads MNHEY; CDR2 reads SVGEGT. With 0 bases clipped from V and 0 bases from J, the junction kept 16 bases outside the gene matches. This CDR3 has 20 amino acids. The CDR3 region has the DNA TGTGCCAGCAGTTACTCGATTTGGCATTGGGACAGTTCAATGAACACTGAAGCTTTCTTT. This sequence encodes CASSYSIWHWDSSMNTEAFF.

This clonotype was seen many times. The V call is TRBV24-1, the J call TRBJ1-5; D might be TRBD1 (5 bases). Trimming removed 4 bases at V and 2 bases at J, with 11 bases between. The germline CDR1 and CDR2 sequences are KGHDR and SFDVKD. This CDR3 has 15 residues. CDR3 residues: CATSDPGGGNQPQHF. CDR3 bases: TGTGCCACCAGTGACCCGGGAGGGGGCAATCAGCCCCAGCATTTT.

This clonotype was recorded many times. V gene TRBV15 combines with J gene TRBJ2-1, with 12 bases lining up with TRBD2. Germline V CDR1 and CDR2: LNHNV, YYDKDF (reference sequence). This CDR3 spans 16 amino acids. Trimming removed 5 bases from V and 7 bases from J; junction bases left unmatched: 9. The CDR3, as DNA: TGTGCCACCAGCTTCGCTAGCGGGAGGGCCGGGAATGAGCAGTTCTTC. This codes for CATSFASGRAGNEQFF. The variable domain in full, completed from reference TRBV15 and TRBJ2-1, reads DAMVIQNPRYQVTQFGKPVTLSCSQTLNHNVMYWYQQKSSQAPKLLFHYYDKDFNNEADTPDNFQSRRPNTSFCFLDIRSPGLGDTAMYLCATSFASGRAGNEQFFGPGTRLTVL.

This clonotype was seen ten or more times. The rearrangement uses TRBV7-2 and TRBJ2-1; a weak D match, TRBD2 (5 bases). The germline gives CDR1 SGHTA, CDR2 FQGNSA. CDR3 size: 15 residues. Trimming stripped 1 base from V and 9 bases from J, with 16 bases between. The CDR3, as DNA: TGTGCCAGCAGCTTAGGAGGGCCTACTACGATTGAGCAGTTCTTC. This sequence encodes CASSLGGPTTIEQFF.

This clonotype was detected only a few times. The CDR3 coding sequence is TGCGCCAGCAGCCCCCGGACAGGGACATTTGGCTACACCTTC. This gives the protein CASSPRTGTFGYTF. V is TRBV4-3 and J is TRBJ1-2; 8 positions match TRBD1. CDR1 is LGHNA, CDR2 YSLEER, per germline. This CDR3 has 14 residues. V was clipped by 4 bases and J by 7 bases; unmatched bases: 8.

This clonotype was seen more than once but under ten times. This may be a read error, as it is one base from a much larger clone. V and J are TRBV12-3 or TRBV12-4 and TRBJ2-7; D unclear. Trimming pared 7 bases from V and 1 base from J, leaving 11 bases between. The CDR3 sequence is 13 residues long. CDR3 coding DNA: TGTGCCAGCACATGGGGTCTTTCCTACGAGCAGTACGTC. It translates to CASTWGLSYEQYV.